A single sample is the source of the 25 T cell receptor beta chains below, sequenced in a study of graft-versus-host responses after intestinal transplantation. Clones were sequenced by immunoSEQ multiplex PCR, and TCRdb holds only the in-frame ones, with some missing. The sample has approximately 24,000 clones, about 95% seen once. The specimen was PBMCs, collected around 29 days after intestinal transplant. These receptors were taken from a human patient who received an intestinal transplant, so some T cells may come from the graft donor.

The V call is TRBV6-5, the J call TRBJ2-1, with D maybe TRBD2 (5 bases). The CDR3 covers 14 residues. Trimming removed 4 bases from V and 4 bases from J, with 11 bases in between. Germline-derived CDR1 and CDR2 are MNHEY and SVGAGI. CDR3 coding DNA: TGTGCCAGCAGTTTTAAGGACTCTTACAATGAGCAGTTCTTC. Encoded protein: CASSFKDSYNEQFF.

The genes are TRBV4-3 and TRBJ2-1; 8 bases map to TRBD1. Germline loops: CDR1 LGHNA, CDR2 YSLEER. The V and J ends lost 4 bases and 8 bases, in that order; junction bases with no gene match: 10. The CDR3 length is 15 residues. The DNA of the CDR3 is TGCGCCAGCAGCCGCGACAGGGGAGGCGGGTATGAGCAGTTCTTC. As protein: CASSRDRGGGYEQFF.

The V gene is TRBV1, the J gene TRBJ1-1; the D call of TRBD1 is as the table states it, not checked on the DNA. TRBV1 is marked as a pseudogene. This CDR3 comprises 16 residues. CDR3 in DNA: TGCACCAGCAGCCAGGCGGACAAAAGGACGAACACTGAAGCTTTCTTT. Its translation: CTSSQADKRTNTEAFF.

This chain links TRBV28 with TRBJ1-2, with D hard to call. The CDR3 has 13 amino acids. CDR1 and CDR2 from the germline V gene are MDHEN and SYDVKM. V lost 8 bases to trimming and J lost 4 bases, with 14 bases between them. As DNA, the CDR3 is TGTGCCAGCGGCCCCGGGCTCTTCTATGGCTACACCTTC. Translating it yields CASGPGLFYGYTF.

This chain links TRBV6-5 with TRBJ1-3; the D is unclear. Germline assignment: CDR1 MNHEY and CDR2 SVGAGI. The length of the CDR3 is 15 residues. Trimming shortened V by 2 bases and J by 8 bases, and 16 bases separated the two germline ends. DNA for the CDR3: TGTGCCAGCAGTTACACGACGGCGCCTGGGGACACCATATATTTT. It encodes CASSYTTAPGDTIYF.

The J gene is TRBJ2-2, the V gene TRBV28; weak D call: TRBD1 (6 bases). CDR1 MDHEN and CDR2 SYDVKM come from the germline V gene. The CDR3 loop spans 15 amino acids. V was shortened by 3 bases and J by 1 base, with 9 bases between the two germline ends. CDR3 residues: CASSFGQKNTGELFF. The DNA of the CDR3 is TGTGCCAGCAGTTTTGGACAGAAGAACACCGGGGAGCTGTTTTTT.

The chain is built from TRBV19 and TRBJ2-5; maybe TRBD2 (5 bases). Germline CDR1 is LNHDA and CDR2 is SQIVND (reference sequence). The V end lost 6 bases, the J end lost 1 base, and 12 bases lay between the germline ends. The CDR3 has 14 residues. The CDR3 loop is CASSALSGQETQYF. The CDR3 DNA follows: TGTGCCAGTAGCGCCCTAAGCGGCCAAGAGACCCAGTACTTC.

This chain links TRBV28 with TRBJ2-4; D tentatively fits TRBD1 or TRBD2 (5 bases each). Per the germline V gene, CDR1 is MDHEN and CDR2 is SYDVKM. V shed 1 base and J shed 5 bases, with 12 bases lying between them. The CDR3 length is 15 residues. The CDR3 DNA reads TGTGCCAGCAGTTTATTCCGGGACGGGGAAAACATTCAGTACTTC. Translation: CASSLFRDGENIQYF.

This chain connects TRBV6-5 to TRBJ2-3, with 10 bases lining up with TRBD2. Trimming took 7 bases from V and 0 from J; bases not matched to a gene: 1. Germline assignment: CDR1 MNHEY and CDR2 SVGAGI. The CDR3 contains 14 residues. The CDR3 nucleotides are TGTGCCAGCAAACTAGCGGGGAGCACAGATACGCAGTATTTT. Amino acids: CASKLAGSTDTQYF.

The chain combines TRBV27 with TRBJ2-5; D is perhaps TRBD2 (6 bases). The CDR3 is made up of 13 amino acids. V was pared by 6 bases and J by 7 bases, with 15 bases between. Germline values: CDR1 MNHEY, CDR2 SMNVEV (reference sequence). The CDR3 DNA is TGTGCCAGCAGCTTGGAGGGCCCCAGGACCCAGTACTTC. This codes for CASSLEGPRTQYF.

The chain carries TRBV4-3 and TRBJ2-1; D remains unclear. Trimming shortened V by 1 base and J by 4 bases, and 8 bases separated the two germline ends. There are 14 residues in the CDR3. Germline V gene lookup returns CDR1 LGHNA and CDR2 YSLEER. Here the CDR3 DNA reads TGCGCCAGCAGCCAAGCCCCGGCGTACAATGAGCAGTTCTTC. This encodes CASSQAPAYNEQFF.

This clone occurred once. This sequence joins TRBV30 and TRBJ2-6; perhaps TRBD2 as D (7 bases). The ends were cut back, 2 bases at V and 7 bases at J, with 12 bases in the middle. This CDR3 is 14 amino acids long. CDR1 is GTSNPN, CDR2 SVGIG, per germline (reference sequence). CDR3 sequence reads: CAWSRGAPANVLTF. The CDR3, as DNA: TGTGCCTGGAGTCGGGGGGCTCCCGCCAACGTCCTGACTTTC.

The rearrangement links TRBV5-1 to TRBJ1-3, with 8 bases matching TRBD1. Trimming took 0 bases from V and 3 from J; bases not matched to a gene: 5. Germline CDR1 reads SGHRS; CDR2 reads YFSETQ. The CDR3 runs to 16 residues. The DNA for the CDR3 is TGCGCCAGCAGCTTGGGGATTGACAGGGGTGGAAACACCATATATTTT. It is translated as CASSLGIDRGGNTIYF.

A note on this clone: At one of its ends the junction is not consistent with the germline gene, which may arise from a read error. V and J are TRBV30 and TRBJ2-7, with a weak D call TRBD1 (7 bases). The CDR3 extends over 12 amino acids. Germline V gives CDR1 GTSNPN, CDR2 SVGIG (reference sequence). The CDR3 here is CAGSQGGYEQYF. CDR3 nucleotides: TGTGCCGGGAGCCAGGGGGGCTACGAGCAGTACTTC.

The CDR3 bases are TGTGCCACCAGCAGAGATACGGGTTATCAAGGGGAGACCCAGTACTTC. It codes for CATSRDTGYQGETQYF. The chain joins TRBV15 to TRBJ2-5; D is undetermined. The CDR3 loop spans 16 amino acids. With 0 bases removed from V and 5 bases from J, the gap between germline ends came to 16 bases. Germline lookup yields CDR1 LNHNV and CDR2 YYDKDF (reference sequence).

The chain carries TRBV29-1 and TRBJ2-7, with D tentatively TRBD1 (5 bases). Germline assignment: CDR1 SQVTM and CDR2 ANQGSEA. This CDR3 is built from 13 residues. V was clipped by 3 bases and J by 4 bases, with 13 bases between them. The CDR3 nucleotides read TGCAGCGTTGAGGACAACACTCGATACGAGCAGTACTTC. This translates into CSVEDNTRYEQYF.

This clone came up once. V usage is TRBV15 and J usage is TRBJ1-4; possible D gene TRBD1, 5 bases. Trimming cost V 3 bases and J 11 bases, with 19 bases left between them. Per germline, CDR1 LNHNV and CDR2 YYDKDF (reference sequence). The CDR3 is 15 amino acids. CDR3 residues: CATSSGDLEGEKLFF. The CDR3 nucleotides read TGTGCCACCAGCAGTGGGGACTTGGAAGGGGAGAAACTGTTTTTT.

Here the CDR3 reads CASSSSWTGGSPLHF. The CDR3 DNA follows: TGTGCCAGCAGCTCTTCCTGGACAGGGGGTTCACCCCTCCACTTT. The chain uses TRBV5-6 and TRBJ1-6, with TRBD1 matching 10 bases. Unmatched junction bases numbered 6, after V lost 3 bases and J lost 9 bases. Per the germline V gene, CDR1 is SGHDT and CDR2 is YYEEEE. This CDR3 has 15 residues.

The J gene is TRBJ1-5, the V gene TRBV11-2; D call uncertain. Germline CDR1 and CDR2: SGHAT and FQNNGV. Trimming pared 6 bases from V and 4 bases from J, leaving 13 bases between. The CDR3 length is 14 residues. The CDR3 DNA follows: TGTGCCAGCAGGGCGGGCGGAACTAATCAGCCCCAGCATTTT. Translating gives CASRAGGTNQPQHF.

This sequence joins TRBV10-1 and TRBJ2-5; 7 bases align to TRBD1. The DNA matches TRBJ2-7 better at its end, which makes the J call doubtful. This CDR3 comprises 14 residues. Germline V gene data show CDR1 as WNHNN and CDR2 as SYGVQD (reference sequence). The CDR3: CASSESNRGNEQYF. CDR3 nucleotides: TGCGCCAGCAGTGAGTCTAACAGGGGCAACGAGCAGTACTTC.

The chain couples TRBV10-2 to TRBJ2-7, with 7 nucleotides matching TRBD1. Germline loops: CDR1 WSHSY, CDR2 SAAADI. This CDR3 is built from 18 residues. Losses at the gene ends were 5 bases for V and 2 bases for J; bases not matched to a gene: 18. The CDR3 DNA is TGCGCCAGCAGTTTCAATGGCAGGGGGTCGCTGGGAGCCTACGAGCAGTACTTC. Its translation: CASSFNGRGSLGAYEQYF.

The chain recombines TRBV30 with TRBJ2-3; the D gene is possibly TRBD1 (6 bases). The germline V gene has CDR1 GTSNPN and CDR2 SVGIG (reference sequence). The V end was cut by 8 bases, the J end by 0 bases, with 12 bases between. The CDR3 has 13 amino acids. CDR3 nucleotide sequence: TGTGCCGGACAGCCTTACAGCACAGATACGCAGTATTTT. Amino acid sequence: CAGQPYSTDTQYF.

The gene calls are TRBV29-1 and TRBJ1-2; D remains unclear. V was cut by 5 bases and J by 0 bases, with 7 bases left in between. Germline V gene sequence: CDR1 SQVTM, CDR2 ANQGSEA. The CDR3 loop spans 12 amino acids. CDR3 sequence reads: CSVWRANYGYTF. CDR3 coding DNA: TGCAGCGTTTGGCGGGCTAACTATGGCTACACCTTC.

The chain couples TRBV29-1 to TRBJ2-2; a weak D match, TRBD2 (6 bases). V gave up 1 base and J gave up 5 bases, with 11 bases separating them. The CDR3 is made up of 14 amino acids. In germline, CDR1 is SQVTM, CDR2 ANQGSEA. The CDR3 sequence: CSVEVVEGTGELFF. CDR3 nucleotides: TGCAGCGTTGAAGTTGTGGAGGGGACCGGGGAGCTGTTTTTT.

The chain uses TRBV29-1 and TRBJ1-1; D perhaps matches TRBD1 (5 bases). The V gene lost 7 bases and the J gene lost 10 bases, with 22 bases spanning the gap. The CDR3 is made up of 13 amino acids. Per the germline V gene, CDR1 is SQVTM and CDR2 is ANQGSEA. The CDR3 protein is CSALDSLLPGAFF. CDR3 in DNA: TGCAGCGCCTTAGACAGCCTTCTACCCGGAGCTTTCTTT.